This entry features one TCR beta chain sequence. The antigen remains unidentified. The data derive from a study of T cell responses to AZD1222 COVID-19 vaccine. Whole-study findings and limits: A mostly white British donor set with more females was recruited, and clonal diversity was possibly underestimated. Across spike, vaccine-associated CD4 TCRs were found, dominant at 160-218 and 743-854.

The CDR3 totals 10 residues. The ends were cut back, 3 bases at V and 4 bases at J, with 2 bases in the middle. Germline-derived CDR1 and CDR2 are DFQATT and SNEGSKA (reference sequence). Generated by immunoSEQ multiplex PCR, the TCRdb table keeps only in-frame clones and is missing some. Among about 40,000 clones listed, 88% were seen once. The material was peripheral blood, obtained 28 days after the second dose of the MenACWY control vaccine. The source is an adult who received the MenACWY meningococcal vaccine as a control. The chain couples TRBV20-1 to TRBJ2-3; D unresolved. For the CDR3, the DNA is TGCAGTGCTAGCTCAGATACGCAGTATTTT. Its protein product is CSASSDTQYF.